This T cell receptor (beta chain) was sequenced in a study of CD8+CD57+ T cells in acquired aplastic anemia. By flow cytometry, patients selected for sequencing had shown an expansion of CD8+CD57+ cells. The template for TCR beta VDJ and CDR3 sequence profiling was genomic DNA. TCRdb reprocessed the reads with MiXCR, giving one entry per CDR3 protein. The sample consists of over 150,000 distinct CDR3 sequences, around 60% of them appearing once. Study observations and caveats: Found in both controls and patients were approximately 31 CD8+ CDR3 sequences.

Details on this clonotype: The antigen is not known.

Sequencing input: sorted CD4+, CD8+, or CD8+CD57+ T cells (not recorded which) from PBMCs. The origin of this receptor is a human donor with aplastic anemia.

CDR3 nucleotide sequence: TGTGCCAGCAGTGAGAACATGGGGACGGAAAGACAAGAGACCCAGTACTTC. This gives the protein CASSENMGTERQETQYF. The chain employs TRBV2 and TRBJ2-5; possibly TRBD1 or TRBD2 for D (5 bases each). V was shortened by 3 bases and J by 2 bases, with 19 bases between the two germline ends. This CDR3 spans 17 amino acids. CDR1 is SNHLY, CDR2 FYNNEI, per germline.